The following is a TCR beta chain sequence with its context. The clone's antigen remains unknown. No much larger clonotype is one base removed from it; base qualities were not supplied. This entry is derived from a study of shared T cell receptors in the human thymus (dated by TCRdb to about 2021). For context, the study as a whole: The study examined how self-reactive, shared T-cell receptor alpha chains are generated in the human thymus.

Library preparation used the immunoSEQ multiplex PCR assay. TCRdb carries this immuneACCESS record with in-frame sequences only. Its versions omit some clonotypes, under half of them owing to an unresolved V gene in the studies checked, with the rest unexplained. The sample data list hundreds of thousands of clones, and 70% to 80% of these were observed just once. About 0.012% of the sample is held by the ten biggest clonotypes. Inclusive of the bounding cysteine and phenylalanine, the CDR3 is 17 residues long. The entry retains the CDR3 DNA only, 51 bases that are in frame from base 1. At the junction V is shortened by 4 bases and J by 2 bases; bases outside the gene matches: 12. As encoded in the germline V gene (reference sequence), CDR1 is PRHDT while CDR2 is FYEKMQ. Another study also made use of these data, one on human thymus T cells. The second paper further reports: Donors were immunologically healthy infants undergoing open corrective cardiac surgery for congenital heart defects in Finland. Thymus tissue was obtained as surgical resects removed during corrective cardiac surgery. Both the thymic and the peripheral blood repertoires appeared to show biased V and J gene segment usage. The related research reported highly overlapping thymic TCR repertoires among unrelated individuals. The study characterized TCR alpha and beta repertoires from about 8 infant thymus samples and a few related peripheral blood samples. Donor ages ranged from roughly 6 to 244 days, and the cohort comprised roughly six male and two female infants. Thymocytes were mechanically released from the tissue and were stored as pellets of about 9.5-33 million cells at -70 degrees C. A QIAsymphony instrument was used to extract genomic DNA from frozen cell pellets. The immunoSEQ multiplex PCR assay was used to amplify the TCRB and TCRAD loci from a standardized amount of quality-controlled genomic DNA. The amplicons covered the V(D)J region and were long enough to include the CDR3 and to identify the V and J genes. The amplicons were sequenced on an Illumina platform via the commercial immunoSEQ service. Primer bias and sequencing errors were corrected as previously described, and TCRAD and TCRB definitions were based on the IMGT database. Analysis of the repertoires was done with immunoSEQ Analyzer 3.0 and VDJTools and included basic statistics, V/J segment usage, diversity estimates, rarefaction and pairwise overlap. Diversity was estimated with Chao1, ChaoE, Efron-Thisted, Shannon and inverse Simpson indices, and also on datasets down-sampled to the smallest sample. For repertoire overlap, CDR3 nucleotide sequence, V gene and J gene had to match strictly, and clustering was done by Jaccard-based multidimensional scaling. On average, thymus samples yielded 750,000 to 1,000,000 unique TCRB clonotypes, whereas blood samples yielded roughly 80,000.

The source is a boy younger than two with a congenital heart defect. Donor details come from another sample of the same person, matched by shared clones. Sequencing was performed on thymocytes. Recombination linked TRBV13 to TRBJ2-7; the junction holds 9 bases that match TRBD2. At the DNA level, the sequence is TGTGCCAGCAGCTCCCTGCTCCTAGCGGGATCTCCCTACGAGCAGTACTTC. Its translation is CASSSLLLAGSPYEQYF. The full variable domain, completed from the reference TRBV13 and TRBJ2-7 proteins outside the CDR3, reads AAGVIQSPRHLIKEKRETATLKCYPIPRHDTVYWYQQGPGQDPQFLISFYEKMQSDKGSIPDRFSAQQFSDYHSELNMSSLELGDSALYFCASSSLLLAGSPYEQYFGPGTRLTVT.